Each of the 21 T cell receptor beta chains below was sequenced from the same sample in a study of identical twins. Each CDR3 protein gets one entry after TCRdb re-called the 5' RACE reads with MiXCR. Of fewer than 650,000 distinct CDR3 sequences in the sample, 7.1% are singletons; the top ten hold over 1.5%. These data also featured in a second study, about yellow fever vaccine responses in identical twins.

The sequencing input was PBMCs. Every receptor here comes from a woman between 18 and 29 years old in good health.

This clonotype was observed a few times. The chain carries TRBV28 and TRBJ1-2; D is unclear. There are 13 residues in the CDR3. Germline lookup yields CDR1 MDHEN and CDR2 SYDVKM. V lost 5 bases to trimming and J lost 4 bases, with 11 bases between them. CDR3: CASSTQNAYGYTF. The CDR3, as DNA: TGTGCCAGCAGTACCCAGAACGCCTATGGCTACACCTTC.

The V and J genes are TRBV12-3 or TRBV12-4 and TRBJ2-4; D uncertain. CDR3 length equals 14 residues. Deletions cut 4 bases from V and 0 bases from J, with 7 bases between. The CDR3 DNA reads TGTGCCAGCAGTTACCGGTTAGCCAAAAACATTCAGTACTTC. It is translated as CASSYRLAKNIQYF.

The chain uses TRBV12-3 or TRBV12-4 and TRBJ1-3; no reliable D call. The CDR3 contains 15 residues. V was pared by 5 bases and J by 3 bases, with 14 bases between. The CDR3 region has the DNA TGTGCCAGCAGTCTGTACCACGGGATTGGAAACACCATATATTTT. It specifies CASSLYHGIGNTIYF.

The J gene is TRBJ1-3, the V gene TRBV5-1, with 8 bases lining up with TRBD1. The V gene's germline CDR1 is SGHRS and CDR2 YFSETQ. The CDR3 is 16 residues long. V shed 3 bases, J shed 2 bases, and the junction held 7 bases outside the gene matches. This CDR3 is CASSSDRTGTGNTIYF. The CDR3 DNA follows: TGCGCCAGCAGCTCCGACCGGACAGGGACTGGAAACACCATATATTTT.

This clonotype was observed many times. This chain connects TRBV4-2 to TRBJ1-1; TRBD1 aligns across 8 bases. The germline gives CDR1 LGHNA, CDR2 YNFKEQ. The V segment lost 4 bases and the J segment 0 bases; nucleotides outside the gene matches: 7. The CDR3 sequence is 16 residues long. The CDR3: CASSRGQGHMNTEAFF. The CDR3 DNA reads TGTGCCAGCAGCCGCGGACAGGGCCACATGAACACTGAAGCTTTCTTT.

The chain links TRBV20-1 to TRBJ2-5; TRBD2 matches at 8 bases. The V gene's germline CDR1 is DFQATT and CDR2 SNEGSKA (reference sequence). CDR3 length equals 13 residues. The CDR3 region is CRGFLAGQETQYF. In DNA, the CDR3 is TGCAGAGGGTTCCTAGCGGGCCAAGAGACCCAGTACTTC.

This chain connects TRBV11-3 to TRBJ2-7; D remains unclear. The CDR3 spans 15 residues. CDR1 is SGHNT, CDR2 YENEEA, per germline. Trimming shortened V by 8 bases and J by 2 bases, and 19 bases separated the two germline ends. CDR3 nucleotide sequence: TGTGCCAGCGGGGTAGTGTGGCAGCGTGCCTACGAGCAGTACGTC. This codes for CASGVVWQRAYEQYV.

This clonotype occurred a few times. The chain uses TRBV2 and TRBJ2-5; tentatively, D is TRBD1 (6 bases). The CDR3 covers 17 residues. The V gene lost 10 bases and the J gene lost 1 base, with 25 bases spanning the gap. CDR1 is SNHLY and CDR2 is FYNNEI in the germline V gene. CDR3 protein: CATRGRTQTRGQETQYF. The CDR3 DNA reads TGTGCCACCAGGGGAAGGACTCAAACTAGGGGCCAAGAGACCCAGTACTTC.

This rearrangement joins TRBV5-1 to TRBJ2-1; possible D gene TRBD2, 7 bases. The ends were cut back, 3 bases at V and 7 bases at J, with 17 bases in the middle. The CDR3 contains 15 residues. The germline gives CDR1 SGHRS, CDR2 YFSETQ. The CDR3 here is CASSSPGGLGNEQFF. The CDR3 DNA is TGCGCCAGCAGCTCGCCCGGGGGGCTGGGGAATGAGCAGTTCTTC.

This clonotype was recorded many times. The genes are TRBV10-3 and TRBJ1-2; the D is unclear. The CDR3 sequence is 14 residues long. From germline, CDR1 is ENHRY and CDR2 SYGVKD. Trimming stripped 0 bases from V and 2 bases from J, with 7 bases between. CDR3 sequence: CAISESKANYGYTF. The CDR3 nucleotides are TGTGCCATCAGTGAGTCGAAGGCCAACTATGGCTACACCTTC.

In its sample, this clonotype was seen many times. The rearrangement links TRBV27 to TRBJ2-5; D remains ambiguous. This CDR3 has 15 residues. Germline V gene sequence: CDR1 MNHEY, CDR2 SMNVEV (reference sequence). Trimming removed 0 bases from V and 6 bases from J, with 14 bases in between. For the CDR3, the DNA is TGTGCCAGCAGTTTATCCGGTCTTCAAGGGAAGACCCAGTACTTC. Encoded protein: CASSLSGLQGKTQYF.

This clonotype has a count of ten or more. DNA for the CDR3: TGTGCCAGCACCCCTAGGAGTGGGGACAGGGCGAAAAACATTCAGTACTTC. Amino acid sequence: CASTPRSGDRAKNIQYF. J is TRBJ2-4 and V is TRBV6-1; 9 bases are a match to TRBD1. This CDR3 is built from 17 residues. Trimming took 7 bases from V and 4 from J; bases not matched to a gene: 14. CDR1 MNHNS and CDR2 SASEGT come from the germline V gene.

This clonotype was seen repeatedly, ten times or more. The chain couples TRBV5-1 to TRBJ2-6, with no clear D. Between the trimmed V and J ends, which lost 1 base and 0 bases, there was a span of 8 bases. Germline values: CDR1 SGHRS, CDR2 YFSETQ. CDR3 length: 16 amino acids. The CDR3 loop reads CASSLYASSGANVLTF. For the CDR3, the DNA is TGCGCCAGCAGCTTGTATGCGAGCTCTGGGGCCAACGTCCTGACTTTC.

This chain's CDR3 is CATSRTVTGELFF. In nucleotides, the CDR3 is TGTGCCACCAGCAGGACAGTCACCGGGGAGCTGTTTTTT. V gene TRBV15 combines with J gene TRBJ2-2; possible D gene TRBD1, 5 bases. The CDR3 contains 13 residues. CDR1 LNHNV and CDR2 YYDKDF come from the germline V gene (reference sequence). Trimming cost V 3 bases and J 4 bases, with 6 bases left between them.

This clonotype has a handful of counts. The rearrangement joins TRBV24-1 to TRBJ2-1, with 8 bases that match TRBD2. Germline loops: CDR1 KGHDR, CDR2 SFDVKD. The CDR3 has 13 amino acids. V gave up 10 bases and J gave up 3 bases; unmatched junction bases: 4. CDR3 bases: TGTGCCACGGGGCTAGCGGGCTACAATGAGCAGTTCTTC. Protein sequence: CATGLAGYNEQFF.

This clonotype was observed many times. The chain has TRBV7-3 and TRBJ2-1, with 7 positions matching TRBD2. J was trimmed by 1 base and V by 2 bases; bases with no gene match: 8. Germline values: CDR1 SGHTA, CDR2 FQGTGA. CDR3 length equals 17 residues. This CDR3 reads CASSLGPAGSSYNEQFF. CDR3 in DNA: TGTGCCAGCAGCTTAGGACCAGCGGGATCATCCTACAATGAGCAGTTCTTC.

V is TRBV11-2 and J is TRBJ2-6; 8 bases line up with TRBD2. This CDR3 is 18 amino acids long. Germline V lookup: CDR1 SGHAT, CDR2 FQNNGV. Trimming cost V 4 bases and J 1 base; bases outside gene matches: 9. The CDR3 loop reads CASSSLAGFSSGANVLTF. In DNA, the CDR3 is TGTGCCAGCAGCTCCTTAGCGGGGTTCTCTTCTGGGGCCAACGTCCTGACTTTC.

CDR3 nucleotide sequence: TGCGCCAGCAGCCCGGTTCCAGGATACAATGAGCAGTTCTTC. The encoded protein is CASSPVPGYNEQFF. The gene calls are TRBV5-1 and TRBJ2-1; D not certain. The CDR3 runs to 14 residues. V dropped 4 bases and J dropped 4 bases, with 12 bases sitting between them. Germline CDR1 SGHRS, CDR2 YFSETQ.

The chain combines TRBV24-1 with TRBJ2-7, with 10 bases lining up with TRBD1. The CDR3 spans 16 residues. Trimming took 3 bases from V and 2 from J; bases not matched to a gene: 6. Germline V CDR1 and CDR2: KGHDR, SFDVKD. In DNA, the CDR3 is TGTGCCACCAGTGATGACAGGGGGCAAAGCCCCTACGAGCAGTACTTC. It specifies CATSDDRGQSPYEQYF.

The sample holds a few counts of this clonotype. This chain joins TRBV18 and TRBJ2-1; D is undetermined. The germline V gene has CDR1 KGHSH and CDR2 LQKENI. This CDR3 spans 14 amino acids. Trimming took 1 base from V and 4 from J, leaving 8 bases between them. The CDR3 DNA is TGTGCCAGCTCACCACAGGACCGTTACAATGAGCAGTTCTTC. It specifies CASSPQDRYNEQFF.

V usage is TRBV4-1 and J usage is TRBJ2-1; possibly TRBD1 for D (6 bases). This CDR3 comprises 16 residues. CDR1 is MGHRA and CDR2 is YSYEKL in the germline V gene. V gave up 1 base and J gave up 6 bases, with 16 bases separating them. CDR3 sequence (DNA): TGCGCCAGCAGCCAAGGGGCTGGGGGCAAGGGCAATGAGCAGTTCTTC. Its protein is CASSQGAGGKGNEQFF.